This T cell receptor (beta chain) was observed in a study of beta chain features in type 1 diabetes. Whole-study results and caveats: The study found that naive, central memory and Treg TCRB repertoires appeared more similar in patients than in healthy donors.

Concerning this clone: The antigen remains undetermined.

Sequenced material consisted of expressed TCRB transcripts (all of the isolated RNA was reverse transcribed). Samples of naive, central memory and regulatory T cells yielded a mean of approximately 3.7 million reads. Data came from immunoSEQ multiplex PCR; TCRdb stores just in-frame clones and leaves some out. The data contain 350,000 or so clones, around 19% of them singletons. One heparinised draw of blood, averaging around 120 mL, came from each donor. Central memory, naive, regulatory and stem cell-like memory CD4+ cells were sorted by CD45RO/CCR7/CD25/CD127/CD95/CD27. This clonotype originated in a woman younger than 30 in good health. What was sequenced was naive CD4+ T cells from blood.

For the CDR3, the DNA is TGTGCCAGCAGTTTTACAGGGGGCGCCTACGAGCAGTACTTC. Its translation is CASSFTGGAYEQYF. The V and J genes are TRBV27 and TRBJ2-7, with 9 bases lining up with TRBD1. The CDR3 is made up of 14 amino acids. Germline loops: CDR1 MNHEY, CDR2 SMNVEV (reference sequence). J was trimmed by 2 bases and V by 3 bases; bases with no gene match: 2.